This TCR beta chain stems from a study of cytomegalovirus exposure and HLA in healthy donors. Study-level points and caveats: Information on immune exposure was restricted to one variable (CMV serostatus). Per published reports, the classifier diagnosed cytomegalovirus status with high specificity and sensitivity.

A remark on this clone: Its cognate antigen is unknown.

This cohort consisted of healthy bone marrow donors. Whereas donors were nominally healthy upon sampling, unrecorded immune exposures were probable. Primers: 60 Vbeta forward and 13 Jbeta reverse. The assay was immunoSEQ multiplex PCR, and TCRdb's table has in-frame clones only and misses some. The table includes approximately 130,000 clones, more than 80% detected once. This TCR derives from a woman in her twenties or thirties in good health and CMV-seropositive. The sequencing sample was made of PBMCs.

The CDR3 region is CASSYAGLNEKLFF. The CDR3 DNA reads as TGTGCCAGCAGTTACGCGGGCCTAAATGAAAAACTGTTTTTT. This chain joins TRBV6-6 and TRBJ1-4, with D hard to call. The CDR3 is 14 residues long. V shed 2 bases and J shed 5 bases, with 9 bases lying between them. Germline loops: CDR1 MNHNY, CDR2 SVGAGI (reference sequence).